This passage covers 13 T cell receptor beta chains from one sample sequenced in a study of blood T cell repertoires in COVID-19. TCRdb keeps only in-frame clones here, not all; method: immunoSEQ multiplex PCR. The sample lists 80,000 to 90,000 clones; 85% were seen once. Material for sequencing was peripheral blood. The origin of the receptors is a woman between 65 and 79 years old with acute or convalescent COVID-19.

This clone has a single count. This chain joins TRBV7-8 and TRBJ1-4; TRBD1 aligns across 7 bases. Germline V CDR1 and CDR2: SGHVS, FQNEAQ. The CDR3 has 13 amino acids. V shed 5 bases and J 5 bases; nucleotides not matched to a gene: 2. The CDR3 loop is CASSRQGNEKLFF. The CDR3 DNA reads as TGTGCCAGCAGCCGACAGGGAAATGAAAAACTGTTTTTT.

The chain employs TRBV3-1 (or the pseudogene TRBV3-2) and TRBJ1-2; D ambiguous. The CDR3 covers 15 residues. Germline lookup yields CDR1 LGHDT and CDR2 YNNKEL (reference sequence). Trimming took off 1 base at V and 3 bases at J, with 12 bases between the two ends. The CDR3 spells CASSQGREGHYGYTF. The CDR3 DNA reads TGTGCCAGCAGCCAAGGGAGGGAGGGTCACTATGGCTACACCTTC.

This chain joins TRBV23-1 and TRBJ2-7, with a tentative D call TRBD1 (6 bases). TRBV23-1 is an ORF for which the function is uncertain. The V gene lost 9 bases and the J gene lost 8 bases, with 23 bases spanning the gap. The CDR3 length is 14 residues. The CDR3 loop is CARNSRDTREKQYV. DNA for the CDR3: TGCGCCAGAAATTCCCGGGACACCCGTGAGAAGCAGTACGTC.

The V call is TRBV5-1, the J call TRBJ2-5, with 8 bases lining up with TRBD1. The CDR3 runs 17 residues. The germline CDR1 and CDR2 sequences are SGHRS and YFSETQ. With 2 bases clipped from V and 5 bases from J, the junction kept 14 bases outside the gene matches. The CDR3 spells CASSFGRGQGAEETQYF. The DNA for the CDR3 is TGCGCCAGCAGCTTTGGACGGGGTCAGGGGGCTGAGGAGACCCAGTACTTC.

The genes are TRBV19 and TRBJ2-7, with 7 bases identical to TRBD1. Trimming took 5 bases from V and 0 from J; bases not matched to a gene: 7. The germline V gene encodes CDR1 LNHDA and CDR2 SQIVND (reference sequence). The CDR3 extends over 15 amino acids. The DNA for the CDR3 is TGTGCCAGTAGTTCCGGGACAGCGAGCTCCTACGAGCAGTACGTC. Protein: CASSSGTASSYEQYV.

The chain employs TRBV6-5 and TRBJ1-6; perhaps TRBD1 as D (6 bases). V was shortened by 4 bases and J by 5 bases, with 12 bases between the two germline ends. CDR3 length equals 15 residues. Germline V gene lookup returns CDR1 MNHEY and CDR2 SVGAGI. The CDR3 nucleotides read TGTGCCAGCAGTTCACAGGACAGAGATAATTCACCCCTCCACTTT. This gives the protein CASSSQDRDNSPLHF.

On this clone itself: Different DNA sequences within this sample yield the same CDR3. The CDR3 nucleotides are TGTGCCAGCAGCGTAAGAGTCGGGGGGGGATATAGCACAGATACGCAGTATTTT. Protein: CASSVRVGGGYSTDTQYF. V is TRBV9 and J is TRBJ2-3; 8 bases line up with TRBD2. J was trimmed by 0 bases and V by 1 base; bases with no gene match: 10. The germline CDR1 and CDR2 sequences are SGDLS and YYNGEE. This CDR3 region has 18 residues.

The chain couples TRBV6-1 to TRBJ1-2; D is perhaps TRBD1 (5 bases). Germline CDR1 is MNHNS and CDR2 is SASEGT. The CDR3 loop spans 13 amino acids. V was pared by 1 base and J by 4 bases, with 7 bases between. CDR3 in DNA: TGTGCCAGCAGTGAAGGGGGCCGCTATGGCTACACCTTC. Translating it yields CASSEGGRYGYTF.

The DNA for the CDR3 is TGTGCCAGCAGTTTCGCCGCACCCTCCGCCCTTTACGGAGAGACCCAGTACTTC. Amino acid sequence: CASSFAAPSALYGETQYF. The chain links TRBV27 to TRBJ2-5; D call uncertain. The CDR3 spans 18 residues. V lost 3 bases to trimming and J lost 4 bases, with 24 bases between them. In germline, CDR1 is MNHEY, CDR2 SMNVEV (reference sequence).

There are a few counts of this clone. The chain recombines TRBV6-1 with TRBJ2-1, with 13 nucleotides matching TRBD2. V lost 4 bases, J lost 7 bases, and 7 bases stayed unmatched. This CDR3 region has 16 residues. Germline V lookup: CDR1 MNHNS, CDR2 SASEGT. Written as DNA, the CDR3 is TGTGCCAGCAGTGCCCGACTAGCGGGAGGCAGGAATGAGCAGTTCTTC. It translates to CASSARLAGGRNEQFF.

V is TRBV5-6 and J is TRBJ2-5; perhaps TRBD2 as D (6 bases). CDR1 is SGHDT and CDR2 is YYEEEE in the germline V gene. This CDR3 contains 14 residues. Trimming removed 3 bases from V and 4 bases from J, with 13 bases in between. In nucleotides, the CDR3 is TGTGCCAGCAGCTCAACTAGGGGAGGAGAGACCCAGTACTTC. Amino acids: CASSSTRGGETQYF.

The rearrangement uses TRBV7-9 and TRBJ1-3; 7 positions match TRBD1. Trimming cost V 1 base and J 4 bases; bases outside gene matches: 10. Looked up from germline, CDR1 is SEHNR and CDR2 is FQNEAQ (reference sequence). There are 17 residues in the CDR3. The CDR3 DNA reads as TGTGCCAGCAGCTTAGAAACAGGGGCTCCATACGGAAACACCATATATTTT. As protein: CASSLETGAPYGNTIYF.

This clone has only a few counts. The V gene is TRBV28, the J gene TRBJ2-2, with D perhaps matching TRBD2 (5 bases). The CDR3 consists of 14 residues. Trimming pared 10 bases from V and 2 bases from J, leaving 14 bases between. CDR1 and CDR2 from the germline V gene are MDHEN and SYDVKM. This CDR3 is CATPRSGNTGELFF. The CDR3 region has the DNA TGTGCCACCCCTAGGAGCGGCAACACCGGGGAGCTGTTTTTT.